This T cell receptor (beta chain) was sequenced for a study of regulatory T cells in long-lasting Graves disease. Study in general: For under 3 months, newly diagnosed Graves' patients had been taking antithyroid drugs.

The V gene's germline CDR1 is SGHRS and CDR2 YFSETQ. This CDR3 comprises 13 residues. Trimming removed 4 bases at V and 1 base at J, with 8 bases between. Time point denoted: newly diagnosed GD, antithyroid drugs for less than 3 months. Extracted RNA from PBMCs served as the source of the TCR library. In its sample, this clonotype was seen many times. With iRepertoire HTBI primers and Arm-PCR of CDR3 regions, TCR beta libraries were built. TCRdb redid the calling of the multiplex PCR reads with MiXCR, one entry per CDR3 protein. The top ten clones hold approximately 18% of a sample with fewer than 650,000 distinct CDR3 sequences, under 20% of them seen once. The sample was also linked to a second study, of T cells in Graves' hyperthyroidism and ophthalmopathy.

The source material was peripheral blood mononuclear cells (PBMCs), sampled at new diagnosis, from a patient treated with antithyroid drugs. The clonotype originates from a woman under 40 with Graves disease. V gene TRBV5-1 combines with J gene TRBJ1-1; D is uncertain. The CDR3 DNA reads as TGCGCCAGCAGCCCGGCTCAGAACACTGAAGCTTTCTTT. As protein: CASSPAQNTEAFF. Full variable domain (rest looked up from reference TRBV5-1 and TRBJ1-1): KAGVTQTPRYLIKTRGQQVTLSCSPISGHRSVSWYQQTPGQGLQFLFEYFSETQRNKGNFPGRFSGRQFSNSRSEMNVSTLELGDSALYLCASSPAQNTEAFFGQGTRLTVV.